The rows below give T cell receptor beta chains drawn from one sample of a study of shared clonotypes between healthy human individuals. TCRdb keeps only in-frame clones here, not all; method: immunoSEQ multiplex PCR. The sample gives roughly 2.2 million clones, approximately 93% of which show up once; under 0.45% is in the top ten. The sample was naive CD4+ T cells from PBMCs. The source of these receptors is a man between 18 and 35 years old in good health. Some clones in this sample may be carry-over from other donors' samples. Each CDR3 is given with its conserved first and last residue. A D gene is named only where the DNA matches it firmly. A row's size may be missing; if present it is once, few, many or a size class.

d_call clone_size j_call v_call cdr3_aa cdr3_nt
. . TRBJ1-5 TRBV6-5 CASSYSGGGDGQPQHF TGTGCCAGCAGTTACTCGGGAGGGGGAGACGGTCAGCCCCAGCATTTT
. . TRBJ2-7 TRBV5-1 CASSRLGVSPLDEQYF TGCGCCAGCAGCAGACTAGGAGTGTCCCCCCTCGACGAGCAGTACTTC
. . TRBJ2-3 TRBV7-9 CATAAGTTDTQYF TGTGCCACGGCCGCCGGGACCACAGATACGCAGTATTTT
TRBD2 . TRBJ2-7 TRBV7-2 CASSPTSGPYYEQYF TGTGCCAGCAGTCCGACTAGCGGGCCTTATTACGAGCAGTACTTC
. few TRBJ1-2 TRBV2 CASSGVNYGYTF TGTGCCAGCAGTGGAGTTAACTATGGCTACACCTTC
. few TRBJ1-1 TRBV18 CASSPAQSNTEAFF TGTGCCAGCTCACCGGCACAGTCGAACACTGAAGCTTTCTTT
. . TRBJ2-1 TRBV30 CAWSVLSEFNEQFF TGTGCCTGGAGTGTACTTTCTGAATTCAATGAGCAGTTCTTC
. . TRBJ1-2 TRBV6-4 CASRPRAGQLGANYGYTF TGTGCCAGCAGGCCGCGGGCCGGACAGCTTGGAGCTAACTATGGCTACACCTTC
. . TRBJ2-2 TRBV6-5 CASSFRTTGELFF TGTGCCAGCAGTTTCAGGACCACCGGGGAGCTGTTTTTT
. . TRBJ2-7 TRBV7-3 CASSSTGGTYEQYF TGTGCCAGCAGCTCTACAGGAGGTACCTACGAGCAGTACTTC
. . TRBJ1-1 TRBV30 CAWSPGDFEAFF TGTGCCTGGAGTCCAGGCGACTTTGAAGCTTTCTTT
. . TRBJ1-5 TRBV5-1 CASSFCRDQSNQPQHF TGCGCCAGCAGCTTCTGCCGGGATCAGAGTAATCAGCCCCAGCATTTT
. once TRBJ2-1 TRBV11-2 CASSFREGGSYNEQFF TGTGCCAGCAGCTTTAGGGAGGGGGGCTCCTACAATGAGCAGTTCTTC
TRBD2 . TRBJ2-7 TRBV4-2 CASSQLTSGSDEQYF TGTGCCAGCAGCCAGCTGACTAGCGGGAGCGACGAGCAGTACTTC
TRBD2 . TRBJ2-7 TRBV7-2 CASSSQRGFYEQYF TGTGCCAGCAGCTCGCAGCGGGGATTTTACGAGCAGTACTTC
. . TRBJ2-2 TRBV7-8 CASSLVSSGELFF TGTGCCAGCAGCTTAGTCAGCTCCGGGGAGCTGTTTTTT
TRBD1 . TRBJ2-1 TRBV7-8 CASTPMGQGYNEQFF TGTGCCAGCACCCCGATGGGACAGGGCTACAATGAGCAGTTCTTC
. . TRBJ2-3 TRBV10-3 CAIRPGLRARRTDTQYF TGTGCCATCAGACCCGGTTTAAGGGCACGGCGTACGGATACGCAGTATTTT
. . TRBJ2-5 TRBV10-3 CAISESELLYRQETQYF TGTGCCATCAGTGAGTCAGAACTATTGTACAGGCAAGAGACCCAGTACTTC
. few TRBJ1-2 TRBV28 CASSYNYGYTF TGTGCCAGCAGTTACAACTATGGCTACACCTTC
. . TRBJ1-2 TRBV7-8 CASSLPRRVDYGYTF TGTGCCAGCAGCCTCCCCCGCAGGGTGGACTATGGCTACACCTTC
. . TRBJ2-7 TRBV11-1 CASSRGTASSYEQYF TGTGCCAGCAGCCGCGGGACTGCCAGCTCCTACGAGCAGTACTTC
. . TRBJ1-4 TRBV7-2 CASSRGGTVNEKLFF TGTGCCAGCAGCCGGGGAGGGACCGTGAATGAAAAACTGTTTTTT
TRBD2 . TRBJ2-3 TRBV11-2 CASSPGLAVRTDTQYF TGTGCCAGCAGCCCGGGACTAGCGGTCCGCACAGATACGCAGTATTTT